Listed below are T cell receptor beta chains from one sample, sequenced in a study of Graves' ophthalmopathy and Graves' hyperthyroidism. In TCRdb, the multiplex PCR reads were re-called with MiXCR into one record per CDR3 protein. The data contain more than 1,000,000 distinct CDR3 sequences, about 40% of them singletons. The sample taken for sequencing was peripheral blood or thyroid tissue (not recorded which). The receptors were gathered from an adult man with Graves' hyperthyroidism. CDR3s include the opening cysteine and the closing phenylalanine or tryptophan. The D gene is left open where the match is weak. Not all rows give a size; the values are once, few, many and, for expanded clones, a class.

DNA: TGTGCCATCCGCCGGCAGGGCACCACCTACGAGCAGTACTTC
CDR3: CAIRRQGTTYEQYF
J: TRBJ2-7
size: NA
V: TRBV10-3
D: NA

DNA: TGCGCCAGCAGCCCCGGGACAGGGGATGAAAAACTGTTTTTT
CDR3: CASSPGTGDEKLFF
J: TRBJ1-4
size: many
V: TRBV7-9
D: TRBD1

DNA: TGCAGAGCTCTTCATAACAGGTTCCAAGGAGAAAAACTGTTTTTT
CDR3: CRALHNRFQGEKLFF
J: TRBJ1-4
size: many
V: TRBV29-1
D: NA

DNA: TGTGCCATCAGTGGCCCGGGCAAAGCCTATGGCTACACCTTC
CDR3: CAISGPGKAYGYTF
J: TRBJ1-2
size: many
V: TRBV10-3
D: NA

DNA: TGTGCCAGCAGCCACATAGCGGGGGCCATCTACGAGCAGTACTTC
CDR3: CASSHIAGAIYEQYF
J: TRBJ2-7
size: few
V: TRBV14
D: TRBD2

DNA: TGCGCCAGCAGCGTTTTTTTGGGATTTTCCTACGAGCAGTACTTC
CDR3: CASSVFLGFSYEQYF
J: TRBJ2-7
size: NA
V: TRBV5-1
D: NA

DNA: TGTGCCAGCAGTTTTAGGCGGGAGGGGTCCTACGAGCAGTACTTC
CDR3: CASSFRREGSYEQYF
J: TRBJ2-7
size: many
V: TRBV12-3/TRBV12-4
D: TRBD2

DNA: TGTGCCAGCAGTCCTACGGGGCCACAAATGAGGACCCAGTACTTC
CDR3: CASSPTGPQMRTQYF
J: TRBJ2-5
size: few
V: TRBV15
D: NA

DNA: TGTGCCATATCCCTGGCGGGAGGAGCTAACGAGCAGTTCTTC
CDR3: CAISLAGGANEQFF
J: TRBJ2-1
size: NA
V: TRBV10-3
D: TRBD2

DNA: TGTGCCAGCAGGGTACAGGGGGATCGGCCCCAGCATTTT
CDR3: CASRVQGDRPQHF
J: TRBJ1-5
size: many
V: TRBV6-1
D: TRBD1

DNA: TGTGCCAGCAGGGAACACGGGGGCGTAATGACTGAAGCTTCCTTT
CDR3: CASREHGGVMTEASF
J: TRBJ1-1
size: NA
V: TRBV10-3
D: NA

DNA: TGTGCCAGCAGCTTCGGAGGACACCGGGACACTGAAGCTTTCTTT
CDR3: CASSFGGHRDTEAFF
J: TRBJ1-1
size: many
V: TRBV11-2
D: NA

DNA: TGCAGTGCTAGAGATCCAGGCTACGAGCAGTACTTC
CDR3: CSARDPGYEQYF
J: TRBJ2-7
size: NA
V: TRBV20-1
D: NA

DNA: TGCAGCGTTGAAGATCGGCCCAATCAGCCCCAGCATTTT
CDR3: CSVEDRPNQPQHF
J: TRBJ1-5
size: NA
V: TRBV29-1
D: NA

DNA: TGTGCCAGCAGCGCCGGATTGCAGGGACAGGGCTCTGGGGCCAACGTCCTGACTTTC
CDR3: CASSAGLQGQGSGANVLTF
J: TRBJ2-6
size: NA
V: TRBV9
D: TRBD1

DNA: TGTGCCAGCAGTAAAGGGTCCGGGGCCGGGACAGGGGGGATTCAGCCCCAGCATTTT
CDR3: CASSKGSGAGTGGIQPQHF
J: TRBJ1-5
size: NA
V: TRBV9
D: TRBD1

DNA: TGCGCCAGCAGCCAAGTGCTCGAGGCCGGGGAGCTGTTTTTT
CDR3: CASSQVLEAGELFF
J: TRBJ2-2
size: NA
V: TRBV7-9
D: NA

DNA: TGCGCCAGCAGCTTGATTGGGGTCTTAGGAGAAGCTTTCTTT
CDR3: CASSLIGVLGEAFF
J: TRBJ1-1
size: many
V: TRBV5-1
D: NA

DNA: TGTGCCAGCAGTTTCAGCCGGAGCTATGGCTACACCTTC
CDR3: CASSFSRSYGYTF
J: TRBJ1-2
size: few
V: TRBV28
D: NA

DNA: TGTGCCAGCAGTTTAGGGGTTAATCAGCCCCGGCATTTT
CDR3: CASSLGVNQPRHF
J: TRBJ1-5
size: NA
V: TRBV12-3/TRBV12-4
D: NA

DNA: TGTGCCAGCAGCGTAGTGGGACAGAGCCAAGAGACCCAGTACTTC
CDR3: CASSVVGQSQETQYF
J: TRBJ2-5
size: few
V: TRBV9
D: TRBD1

DNA: TGTGCCAGCAGCCCGACACGATTCTACGAGCAGTACTTC
CDR3: CASSPTRFYEQYF
J: TRBJ2-7
size: few
V: TRBV6-1
D: NA

DNA: TGTGCCAGCAGTGTCGGGACAGGCCAATACGAGCAGTACTTC
CDR3: CASSVGTGQYEQYF
J: TRBJ2-7
size: NA
V: TRBV7-9
D: TRBD1

DNA: TGTGCCAGCAGACTTAGCCCGGGACAGGTAACTGAGCAGTACTTC
CDR3: CASRLSPGQVTEQYF
J: TRBJ2-7
size: many
V: TRBV7-6
D: TRBD1

DNA: TGTGCCAGCAGCAGAGGGTTCGGCGCAGAGACCCAGTACTTC
CDR3: CASSRGFGAETQYF
J: TRBJ2-5
size: many
V: TRBV9
D: NA

DNA: TGCAGTGCCACTAGCGGGAGGGGTCCGGGAGAGCAGTACTTC
CDR3: CSATSGRGPGEQYF
J: TRBJ2-7
size: few
V: TRBV20-1
D: TRBD2

DNA: TGTGCCAGCAGCACCTACACCGGGGCCAACGAGCAGTACTTC
CDR3: CASSTYTGANEQYF
J: TRBJ2-7
size: NA
V: TRBV7-2
D: NA

DNA: TGCAGTGCTAGAGGGGCTAGCGGGAGCCCCCTCTACGAGCAGTACTTC
CDR3: CSARGASGSPLYEQYF
J: TRBJ2-7
size: NA
V: TRBV20-1
D: TRBD2

DNA: TGTGCCAGCAGCTTAGGGCTATACCCGAACACTGAAGCTTTCTTT
CDR3: CASSLGLYPNTEAFF
J: TRBJ1-1
size: NA
V: TRBV11-1
D: NA

DNA: TGCAGTGCTAGTCCTCCAGGGTTTCTCTATGGCTACACCTTC
CDR3: CSASPPGFLYGYTF
J: TRBJ1-2
size: many
V: TRBV20-1
D: NA

DNA: TGTGCCAGCAGTTTGCGGGACACCGGAACCGGGGAGCTGTTTTTT
CDR3: CASSLRDTGTGELFF
J: TRBJ2-2
size: NA
V: TRBV25-1
D: NA

DNA: TGTGCCAGCAGCGTAGGTCCGGGAGTAGGACGCGAGCAGTACTTC
CDR3: CASSVGPGVGREQYF
J: TRBJ2-7
size: NA
V: TRBV9
D: NA

DNA: TGTGCCATCAATCACGGGGAAGATTCACCCCTCCACTTT
CDR3: CAINHGEDSPLHF
J: TRBJ1-6
size: many
V: TRBV10-3
D: NA

DNA: TGCAGCGTTGCTAGGGACAGCTCCTACGAGCAGTACTTC
CDR3: CSVARDSSYEQYF
J: TRBJ2-7
size: NA
V: TRBV29-1
D: TRBD1

DNA: TGTGCCAGCAGTTTAGGGCAGTTGCATTCACCCCTCCACTTT
CDR3: CASSLGQLHSPLHF
J: TRBJ1-6
size: NA
V: TRBV12-3/TRBV12-4
D: NA

DNA: TGCGCCAGCAGCCAAGATTTGGGGGCGGACCAGTACTTC
CDR3: CASSQDLGADQYF
J: TRBJ2-5
size: many
V: TRBV4-3
D: NA

DNA: TGCGCCAGCAGCTCTACTAGCGGGAGAAAGGCCGGGGAGCTGTTTTTT
CDR3: CASSSTSGRKAGELFF
J: TRBJ2-2
size: NA
V: TRBV5-1
D: TRBD2

DNA: TGTGCCATCAGTGAACCTCAAGAGACCCAGTACTTC
CDR3: CAISEPQETQYF
J: TRBJ2-5
size: NA
V: TRBV10-3
D: NA

DNA: TGCAGCGTTGTTGGGGCAGGACAGCCCCAAGAGACCCAGTACTTC
CDR3: CSVVGAGQPQETQYF
J: TRBJ2-5
size: NA
V: TRBV29-1
D: NA

DNA: TGTGCCAGCAGTACGGGAAGACAAGCGAACACCGGGGAGCTGTTTTTT
CDR3: CASSTGRQANTGELFF
J: TRBJ2-2
size: NA
V: TRBV2
D: NA

DNA: TGCGCCAGCAGCCAGCGGGGGGATAACACCGGGGAGCTGTTTTTT
CDR3: CASSQRGDNTGELFF
J: TRBJ2-2
size: many
V: TRBV5-1
D: TRBD2

DNA: TGTGCCAGCAGCTTGGAACTAGCGGGTGTGACCGGGGAGCTGTTTTTT
CDR3: CASSLELAGVTGELFF
J: TRBJ2-2
size: NA
V: TRBV7-2
D: TRBD2

DNA: TGTGCCAGCTCACCCGCTCGCGGATCACTCAATCAGCCCCAGCATTTT
CDR3: CASSPARGSLNQPQHF
J: TRBJ1-5
size: NA
V: TRBV9
D: NA

DNA: TGTGCCAGCAGCTTCCGGACAGGGGTTTCAACGGATACGCAGTATTTT
CDR3: CASSFRTGVSTDTQYF
J: TRBJ2-3
size: NA
V: TRBV11-2
D: TRBD1

DNA: TGTGCCAGCAGTTACTTGGTTCCGCGGACAACTCCCTACGAGCAGTACTTC
CDR3: CASSYLVPRTTPYEQYF
J: TRBJ2-7
size: NA
V: TRBV10-2
D: NA

DNA: TGTGCCAGCAGCTTAGACCTTTCCGGGAGCGGGGGAGAGACCCAGTACTTC
CDR3: CASSLDLSGSGGETQYF
J: TRBJ2-5
size: few
V: TRBV7-7
D: TRBD2

DNA: TGTGCCACCCGAGACGGCAGAGCCTATGGCTACACCTTC
CDR3: CATRDGRAYGYTF
J: TRBJ1-2
size: once
V: TRBV10-3
D: NA

DNA: TGTGCCACCACAAGGGGGACAGCCCCAGTCGAGCAGTACTTC
CDR3: CATTRGTAPVEQYF
J: TRBJ2-7
size: NA
V: TRBV7-9
D: TRBD1

DNA: TGTGCCAGCAGCTCCCAGGGGGGGAACACTGAAGCTTTCTTT
CDR3: CASSSQGGNTEAFF
J: TRBJ1-1
size: many
V: TRBV7-9
D: TRBD1

DNA: TGTGCCAGCAGTCCAGTTGGCGGGGAGCTGTACTTC
CDR3: CASSPVGGELYF
J: TRBJ2-2
size: NA
V: TRBV7-2
D: NA

DNA: TGTGCCAGCAGCTCCGGTCAGTCGCCCTGGCTGGACACCATATATTTT
CDR3: CASSSGQSPWLDTIYF
J: TRBJ1-3
size: NA
V: TRBV7-4
D: NA

DNA: TGTGCCAGCAGCCAGGGACTAGCGGTTCAAGAGACCCAGTACTTC
CDR3: CASSQGLAVQETQYF
J: TRBJ2-5
size: NA
V: TRBV11-2
D: TRBD2

DNA: TGTGCCAGCAGCTTAGAGGTGGTAATTGGTGAAAAACTGTTTTTT
CDR3: CASSLEVVIGEKLFF
J: TRBJ1-4
size: many
V: TRBV7-2
D: NA

DNA: TGTGCCAGCAGTTACTCTGGATTTTCGGAGACCCAGTACTTC
CDR3: CASSYSGFSETQYF
J: TRBJ2-5
size: few
V: TRBV12-3/TRBV12-4
D: NA